The 7 T cell receptor beta chains presented below share a single source sample, sequenced in a study of cytomegalovirus exposure and HLA in healthy donors. The study ran its PCR with 60 Vbeta and 13 Jbeta primers. The data were produced by immunoSEQ multiplex PCR, yet TCRdb's version contains in-frame clones alone and is incomplete. The repertoire holds fewer than 120,000 clones, with about three quarters as singletons. The sequenced material came from PBMCs. The receptor source for this set is a woman aged 55-75 years in good health and CMV-seropositive.

The rearrangement links TRBV2 to TRBJ2-1; the match to TRBD2 covers 8 bases. V lost 8 bases and J lost 4; bases outside the gene matches: 16. CDR1 SNHLY and CDR2 FYNNEI come from the germline V gene. The CDR3 extends over 17 amino acids. The CDR3 DNA reads as TGTGCCAGCCGGGGGCTAGCGGGCACCACCATATACAATGAGCAGTTCTTC. It yields the protein CASRGLAGTTIYNEQFF.

In regard to this clone: Other nucleotide sequences from this sample produce the same CDR3. The rearrangement joins TRBV15 to TRBJ2-7; possibly TRBD2 for D (6 bases). The germline V gene has CDR1 LNHNV and CDR2 YYDKDF (reference sequence). Deletions cut 1 base from V and 0 bases from J, with 7 bases between. There are 14 residues in the CDR3. The CDR3: CATSRAGVSYEQYF. In nucleotides, the CDR3 is TGTGCCACCAGCAGAGCGGGAGTCTCCTACGAGCAGTACTTC.

Comments on this clone: Sequence at one end of the junction differs from germline and may be a read error. The chain links TRBV28 to TRBJ2-1, with D tentatively TRBD2 (6 bases). CDR1 is MDHEN, CDR2 SYDVKM, per germline. This CDR3 comprises 12 residues. CDR3: CAIGGPYNGQFF. DNA of the CDR3: TGTGCCATCGGAGGGCCCTACAATGGGCAGTTCTTC.

The rearrangement uses TRBV5-1 and TRBJ2-7; tentative D call: TRBD1 (6 bases). The CDR3 is 16 residues long. Trimming stripped 2 bases from V and 1 base from J, with 16 bases between. Germline V lookup: CDR1 SGHRS, CDR2 YFSETQ. The CDR3 sequence is CASSFQPSTGSYEQYF. CDR3 bases: TGCGCCAGCAGCTTCCAACCTTCTACAGGGTCCTACGAGCAGTACTTC.

The gene calls are TRBV6-5 and TRBJ1-5, with 8 bases that match TRBD1. The CDR3 is 15 residues long. V gave up 6 bases and J gave up 6 bases; unmatched junction bases: 10. Germline V gene sequence: CDR1 MNHEY, CDR2 SVGAGI. Here the CDR3 reads CASSPRGQGIQPQHF. The DNA for the CDR3 is TGTGCCAGCAGCCCCCGCGGACAGGGAATTCAGCCCCAGCATTTT.

The chain is built from TRBV9 and TRBJ1-5, with TRBD1 matching 9 bases. The CDR3 covers 16 residues. J lost 2 bases, V lost 4 bases, and 7 bases had no gene match. Germline CDR1 is SGDLS and CDR2 is YYNGEE. The CDR3 reads CASSPEQGAGNQPQHF. In DNA form, the CDR3 reads TGTGCCAGCAGCCCAGAACAGGGGGCGGGCAATCAGCCCCAGCATTTT.

The chain recombines TRBV21-1 with TRBJ2-7; the table's D call TRBD2 went unverified against the DNA. TRBV21-1 is listed as a pseudogene. This CDR3 is 14 amino acids long. DNA of the CDR3: TGTGCCAGCAGCAAGGGAGGGTTTGTCTACGAGCAGTACTTC. Translating gives CASSKGGFVYEQYF.